What follows are 15 T cell receptor beta chains derived from one specimen sequenced in a study of OX40 agonist ivuxolimab in advanced cancers. The method was immunoSEQ multiplex PCR; TCRdb's version includes in-frame clones alone and lacks a portion of them. The data contain fewer than 50,000 clones, more than 70% of them singletons. The sample in question was CD4+ or CD8+ T cells sorted from blood, obtained in a trial of the OX40 agonist ivuxolimab. The source of these receptors is an adult with an advanced solid tumor such as melanoma, head and neck, liver or kidney cancer.

V gene TRBV29-1 combines with J gene TRBJ2-4; D ambiguous. Looked up from germline, CDR1 is SQVTM and CDR2 is ANQGSEA. Trimming took 7 bases from V and 0 from J, leaving 16 bases between them. The CDR3 has 15 amino acids. The CDR3, as DNA: TGCAGCGCGTCCGGTCGGACCCTAGCCAAAAACATTCAGTACTTC. It is translated as CSASGRTLAKNIQYF.

This clone was seen just once. V and J are TRBV15 and TRBJ2-3; D is uncertain. This CDR3 spans 13 amino acids. V shed 5 bases and J shed 3 bases, with 9 bases lying between them. Germline CDR1 LNHNV, CDR2 YYDKDF (reference sequence). Written as DNA, the CDR3 is TGTGCCACCAGCCTTGACCTAACAGATACGCAGTATTTT. This translates into CATSLDLTDTQYF.

CDR3 nucleotide sequence: TGTGCCAGCAGCTTAGTTCGGTCAATAGCCAAAAACATTCAGTACTTC. As protein: CASSLVRSIAKNIQYF. This chain connects TRBV7-2 to TRBJ2-4, with unresolved D. V lost 1 base to trimming and J lost 0 bases, with 10 bases between them. Per germline, CDR1 SGHTA and CDR2 FQGNSA. The CDR3 contains 16 residues. The variable domain in full, completed from reference TRBV7-2 and TRBJ2-4, reads GAGVSQSPSNKVTEKGKDVELRCDPISGHTALYWYRQSLGQGLEFLIYFQGNSAPDKSGLPSDRFSAERTGGSVSTLTIQRTQQEDSAVYLCASSLVRSIAKNIQYFGAGTRLSVL.

The V call is TRBV2, the J call TRBJ2-1; 7 bases agree with TRBD1. CDR1 is SNHLY, CDR2 FYNNEI, per germline. This CDR3 region has 15 residues. Trimming removed 1 base from V and 4 bases from J; junction bases left unmatched: 4. The chain's CDR3 is CASSEDRGGYNEQFF. CDR3 sequence (DNA): TGTGCCAGCAGTGAAGACAGGGGCGGTTACAATGAGCAGTTCTTC.

This sequence joins TRBV5-6 and TRBJ2-7, with 7 nucleotides matching TRBD1. The CDR3 runs to 14 residues. The V and J ends lost 3 bases and 3 bases, in that order; junction bases with no gene match: 6. Looked up from germline, CDR1 is SGHDT and CDR2 is YYEEEE. CDR3 loop: CASSSTGADYEQYF. The CDR3, as DNA: TGTGCCAGCAGCTCCACAGGGGCCGACTACGAGCAGTACTTC.

The chain joins TRBV19 to TRBJ2-3; 16 nucleotides match TRBD2. Germline assignment: CDR1 LNHDA and CDR2 SQIVND (reference sequence). V dropped 2 bases and J dropped 9; count of bases not matched to a gene: 2. This CDR3 has 15 amino acids. This chain's CDR3 is CASSIWGLAGGTQYF. DNA for the CDR3: TGTGCCAGTAGTATATGGGGACTAGCGGGGGGGACGCAGTATTTT.

This clone is a singleton in its sample. The chain has TRBV7-8 and TRBJ1-6, with 7 bases matching TRBD1. The CDR3 contains 16 residues. The V and J ends lost 1 base and 8 bases, in that order; junction bases with no gene match: 8. The germline V gene has CDR1 SGHVS and CDR2 FQNEAQ. CDR3 residues: CASSLVGTVFDSPLHF. As DNA, the CDR3 is TGTGCCAGCAGCTTAGTCGGGACAGTATTTGATTCACCCCTCCACTTT.

The V and J genes are TRBV5-1 and TRBJ2-7, with TRBD1 as a possible D gene (6 bases). V gave up 4 bases and J gave up 5 bases, with 16 bases separating them. There are 14 residues in the CDR3. From germline, CDR1 is SGHRS and CDR2 YFSETQ. The CDR3 sequence is CASSVGTGFHEQYF. Here the CDR3 DNA reads TGCGCCAGCAGCGTGGGAACAGGGTTTCACGAGCAGTACTTC.

The chain is built from TRBV10-3 and TRBJ1-1, with TRBD1 matching 7 bases. Germline trimming cut 2 bases from V and 1 base from J; bases unmatched to any gene: 1. Germline CDR1 ENHRY, CDR2 SYGVKD. The CDR3 length is 14 residues. CDR3 sequence: CAISEGQENTEAFF. The CDR3 DNA is TGTGCCATCAGTGAGGGACAGGAGAACACTGAAGCTTTCTTT.

This chain joins TRBV7-2 and TRBJ2-5; 10 nucleotides align to TRBD2. Germline values: CDR1 SGHTA, CDR2 FQGNSA. CDR3 length: 14 amino acids. V trimming: 2 bases; J trimming: 5 bases; junction bases outside the gene matches: 2. The CDR3 DNA follows: TGTGCCAGCAGCTTACAGCGGGGGGGTGAGACCCAGTACTTC. Protein product: CASSLQRGGETQYF.

V is TRBV10-3 and J is TRBJ1-3; TRBD1 is a possible D gene (6 bases). The V end lost 4 bases, the J end lost 0 bases, and 16 bases lay between the germline ends. Germline loops: CDR1 ENHRY, CDR2 SYGVKD. The CDR3 extends over 17 amino acids. CDR3 sequence (DNA): TGTGCCATCAGTGCCCGGGCGGGGGCGATCTCTGGAAACACCATATATTTT. Translating gives CAISARAGAISGNTIYF.

V and J are TRBV27 and TRBJ2-5, with 12 bases fitting TRBD1. CDR3 size: 15 residues. The J segment lost 4 bases and the V segment lost 5 bases, leaving 5 bases of the junction unmatched. From germline, CDR1 is MNHEY and CDR2 SMNVEV (reference sequence). CDR3: CASSTRDRGRETQYF. In nucleotides, the CDR3 is TGTGCCAGCAGTACACGGGACAGGGGGCGAGAGACCCAGTACTTC.

The genes are TRBV11-3 and TRBJ2-4; D not certain. The V gene lost 1 base and the J gene lost 7 bases, with 5 bases spanning the gap. The V gene's germline CDR1 is SGHNT and CDR2 YENEEA. This CDR3 contains 12 residues. The CDR3 loop reads CASSLGANIQYF. The CDR3 coding sequence is TGTGCCAGCAGCTTAGGAGCGAACATTCAGTACTTC.

The rearrangement uses TRBV7-9 and TRBJ2-7; tentative D call: TRBD1 (6 bases). Germline V gene lookup returns CDR1 SEHNR and CDR2 FQNEAQ (reference sequence). Trimming stripped 3 bases from V and 3 bases from J, with 9 bases between. The CDR3 covers 13 residues. DNA for the CDR3: TGTGCCAGCAGCTTCGGACAGAGCTACGAGCAGTACTTC. Translation gives CASSFGQSYEQYF.

This clone was counted once. This chain joins TRBV5-1 and TRBJ2-1; TRBD2 is a possible D gene (6 bases). V dropped 2 bases and J dropped 5 bases, with 11 bases sitting between them. CDR1 is SGHRS, CDR2 YFSETQ, per germline. The CDR3 loop spans 14 amino acids. CDR3 bases: TGCGCCAGCAGCTTCGGAGGGTTTAACAATGAGCAGTTCTTC. It is translated as CASSFGGFNNEQFF.